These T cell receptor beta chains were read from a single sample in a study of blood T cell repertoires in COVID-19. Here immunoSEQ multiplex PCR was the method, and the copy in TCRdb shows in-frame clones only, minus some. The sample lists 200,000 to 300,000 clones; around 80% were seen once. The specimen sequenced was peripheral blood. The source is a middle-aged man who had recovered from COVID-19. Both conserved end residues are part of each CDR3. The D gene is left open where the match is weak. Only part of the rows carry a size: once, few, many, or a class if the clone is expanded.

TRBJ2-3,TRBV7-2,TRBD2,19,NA,TGTGCCAGCAGCTTATACCCCCGAAGGGCTAGCGGGAACACAGATACGCAGTATTTT,CASSLYPRRASGNTDTQYF
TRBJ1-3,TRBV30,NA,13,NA,TGTGCCTCAGCCATCCGGGCTGGAAACACCATATATTTT,CASAIRAGNTIYF
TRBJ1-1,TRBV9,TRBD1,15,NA,TGTGCCAGCAGCGTATCCAGGGGGCCGAACACTGAAGCTTTCTTT,CASSVSRGPNTEAFF
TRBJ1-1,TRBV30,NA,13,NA,TGTGCCTGGATGGTGGGGGGGCTATCTGAAGCTTTCTTT,CAWMVGGLSEAFF
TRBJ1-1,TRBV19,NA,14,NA,TGTGCCAGTAGTATGGCAGGGGCCAACACTGAAGCTTTCTTT,CASSMAGANTEAFF
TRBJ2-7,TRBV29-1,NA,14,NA,TGCAGCGGTGCCCGGATCGACACCACCTACGAGCAGTACTTC,CSGARIDTTYEQYF
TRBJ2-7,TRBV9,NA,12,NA,TGTGCCAGCAGCCCCGGCGGGTACGAGCAGTACTTC,CASSPGGYEQYF
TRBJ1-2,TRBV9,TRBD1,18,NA,TGTGCCAGCAGCGCCCGAAGCACCCCAGGGGGCGGCGCAGGTGGCTACACCTTC,CASSARSTPGGGAGGYTF
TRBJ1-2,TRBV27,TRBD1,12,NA,TGTGCCAATTCAAGACAGGGATTTGGCTACACCTTC,CANSRQGFGYTF
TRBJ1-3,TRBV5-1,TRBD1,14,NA,TGCGCCAGCAGCGTCGGACAGGATGGAAACACCATATATTTT,CASSVGQDGNTIYF
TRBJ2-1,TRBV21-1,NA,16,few,TGTGCCAGCCCTCGGTCTGCCGGGACAGGCTACAATGAGCAGTTCTTC,CASPRSAGTGYNEQFF
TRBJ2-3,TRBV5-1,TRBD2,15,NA,TGCGCCAGCAGAGCCCAAGCGGGGAGCACAGATACGCAGTATTTT,CASRAQAGSTDTQYF
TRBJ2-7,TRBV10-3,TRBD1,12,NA,TGTGCCATGGGACAGGGGGCTAACGAGCAGTACTTC,CAMGQGANEQYF
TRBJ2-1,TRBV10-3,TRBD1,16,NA,TGTGCCATCAGTGAGCCACAAGGGGGCTACGTATATGAGCAGTTCTTC,CAISEPQGGYVYEQFF
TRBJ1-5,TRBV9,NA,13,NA,TGTGCCTCTAGTCCGGGGATCAATCAGCCCCAGCATTTT,CASSPGINQPQHF
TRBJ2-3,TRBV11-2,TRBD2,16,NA,TGTGCCAGCAGCTTATCCGCGGGAGCCTTGGCAGATACGCAGTATTTT,CASSLSAGALADTQYF
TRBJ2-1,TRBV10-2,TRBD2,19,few,TGCGCCAGCGGGGAGGGACTAGCGGGAGGAAAGGGCTCCTACAATGAGCAGTTCTTC,CASGEGLAGGKGSYNEQFF
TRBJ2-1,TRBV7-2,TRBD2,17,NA,TGTGCCAGCAGCTTCTACGAACGACTAGCGGGGAACAATGAGCAGTTCTTC,CASSFYERLAGNNEQFF
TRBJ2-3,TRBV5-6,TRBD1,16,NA,TGTGCCAGCAGCTTGGCCGAGAGAGGGGGCGCCGGTACGCAGTATTTT,CASSLAERGGAGTQYF
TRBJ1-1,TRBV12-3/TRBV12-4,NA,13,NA,TGTGCCAGCGTTCGGGGGACGGGCACTGAAGCTTTCTTT,CASVRGTGTEAFF
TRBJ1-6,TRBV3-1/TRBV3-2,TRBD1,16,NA,TGTGCCAGCAGCCAATTCCGGGACAGGGATAATTCACCCCTCCACTTT,CASSQFRDRDNSPLHF
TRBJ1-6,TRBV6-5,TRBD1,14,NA,TGTGCCAGCAGGCCGACAGGGGGCCGGTCACCCCTCCACTTT,CASRPTGGRSPLHF
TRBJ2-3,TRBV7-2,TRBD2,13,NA,TGTGCCAGCAGCGGGAGGGAGACAGATACGCAGTATTTT,CASSGRETDTQYF
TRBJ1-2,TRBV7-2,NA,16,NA,TGTGCCAGCAGCTTAACCCCAAAGGGAGATAACTATGGCTACACCTTC,CASSLTPKGDNYGYTF
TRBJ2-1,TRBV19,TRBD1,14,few,TGTGCCAGTGTCGGCGACAGGGGTTTAGATGAGCAGTTCTTC,CASVGDRGLDEQFF